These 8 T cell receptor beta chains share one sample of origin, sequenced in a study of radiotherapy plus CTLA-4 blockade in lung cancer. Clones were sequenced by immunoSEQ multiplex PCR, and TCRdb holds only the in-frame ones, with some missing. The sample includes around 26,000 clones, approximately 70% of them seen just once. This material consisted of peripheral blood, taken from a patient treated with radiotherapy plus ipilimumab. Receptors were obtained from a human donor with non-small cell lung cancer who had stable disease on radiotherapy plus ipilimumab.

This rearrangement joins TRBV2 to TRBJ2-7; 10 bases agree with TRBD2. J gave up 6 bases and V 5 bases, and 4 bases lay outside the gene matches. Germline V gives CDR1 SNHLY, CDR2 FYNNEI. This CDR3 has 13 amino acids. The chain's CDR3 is CASSKREGLEQYF. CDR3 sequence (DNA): TGTGCCAGCAGTAAGCGGGAGGGCCTCGAGCAGTACTTC.

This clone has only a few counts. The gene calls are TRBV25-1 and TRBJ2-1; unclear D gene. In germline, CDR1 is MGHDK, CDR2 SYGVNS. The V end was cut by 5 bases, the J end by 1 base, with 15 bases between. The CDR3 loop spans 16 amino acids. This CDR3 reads CASSTRTDTSYNEQFF. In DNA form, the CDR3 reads TGTGCCAGCAGTACCCGGACCGACACATCCTACAATGAGCAGTTCTTC.

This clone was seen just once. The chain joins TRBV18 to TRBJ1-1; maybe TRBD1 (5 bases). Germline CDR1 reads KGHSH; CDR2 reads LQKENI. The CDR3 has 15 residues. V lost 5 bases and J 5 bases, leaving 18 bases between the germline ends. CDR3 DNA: TGTGCCAGCTCATCCTCGGGGGTTGGCGAGACTGAAGCTTTCTTT. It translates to CASSSSGVGETEAFF.

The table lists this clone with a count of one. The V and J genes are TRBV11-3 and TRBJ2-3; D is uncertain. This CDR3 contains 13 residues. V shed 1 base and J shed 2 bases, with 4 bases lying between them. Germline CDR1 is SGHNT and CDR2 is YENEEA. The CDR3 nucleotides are TGTGCCAGCAGCTTAGGGACCACAGATACGCAGTATTTT. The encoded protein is CASSLGTTDTQYF.

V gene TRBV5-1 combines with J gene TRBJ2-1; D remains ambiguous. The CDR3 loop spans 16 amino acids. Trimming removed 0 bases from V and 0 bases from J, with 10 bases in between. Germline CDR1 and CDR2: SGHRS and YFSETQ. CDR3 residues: CASSLALSSSYNEQFF. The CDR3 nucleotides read TGCGCCAGCAGCTTGGCGCTCAGCTCCTCCTACAATGAGCAGTTCTTC.

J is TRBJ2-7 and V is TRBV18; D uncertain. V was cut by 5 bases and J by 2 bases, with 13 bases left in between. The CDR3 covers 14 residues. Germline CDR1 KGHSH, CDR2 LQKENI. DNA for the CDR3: TGTGCCAGCTCATCTACTCCGCAGGCCTACGAGCAGTACTTC. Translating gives CASSSTPQAYEQYF.

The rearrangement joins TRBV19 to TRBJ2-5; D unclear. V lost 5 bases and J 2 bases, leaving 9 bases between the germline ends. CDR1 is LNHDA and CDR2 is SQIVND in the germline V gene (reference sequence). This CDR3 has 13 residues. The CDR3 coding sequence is TGTGCCAGTAGTGAGAGTAATCAAGAGACCCAGTACTTC. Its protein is CASSESNQETQYF.

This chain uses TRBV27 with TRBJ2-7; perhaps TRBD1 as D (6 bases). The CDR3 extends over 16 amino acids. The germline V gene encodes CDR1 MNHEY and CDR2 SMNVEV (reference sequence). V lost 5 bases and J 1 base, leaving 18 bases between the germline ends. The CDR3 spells CASSRRTGTKSYEQYF. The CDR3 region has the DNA TGTGCCAGCAGTCGACGTACCGGGACAAAATCCTACGAGCAGTACTTC.